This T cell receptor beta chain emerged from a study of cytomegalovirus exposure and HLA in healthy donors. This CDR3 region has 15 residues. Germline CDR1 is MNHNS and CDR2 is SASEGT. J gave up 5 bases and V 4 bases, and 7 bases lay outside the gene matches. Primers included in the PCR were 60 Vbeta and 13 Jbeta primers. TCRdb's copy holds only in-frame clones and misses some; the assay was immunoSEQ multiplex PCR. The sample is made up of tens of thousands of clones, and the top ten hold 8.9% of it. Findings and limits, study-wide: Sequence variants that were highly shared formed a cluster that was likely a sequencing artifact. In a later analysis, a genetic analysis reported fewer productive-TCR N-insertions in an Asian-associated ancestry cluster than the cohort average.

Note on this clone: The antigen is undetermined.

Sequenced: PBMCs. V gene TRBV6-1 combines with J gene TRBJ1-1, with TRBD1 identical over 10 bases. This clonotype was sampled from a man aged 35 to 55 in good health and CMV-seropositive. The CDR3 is CASSAIGQGGTEAFF. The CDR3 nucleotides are TGTGCCAGCAGTGCTATAGGACAGGGGGGAACTGAAGCTTTCTTT.